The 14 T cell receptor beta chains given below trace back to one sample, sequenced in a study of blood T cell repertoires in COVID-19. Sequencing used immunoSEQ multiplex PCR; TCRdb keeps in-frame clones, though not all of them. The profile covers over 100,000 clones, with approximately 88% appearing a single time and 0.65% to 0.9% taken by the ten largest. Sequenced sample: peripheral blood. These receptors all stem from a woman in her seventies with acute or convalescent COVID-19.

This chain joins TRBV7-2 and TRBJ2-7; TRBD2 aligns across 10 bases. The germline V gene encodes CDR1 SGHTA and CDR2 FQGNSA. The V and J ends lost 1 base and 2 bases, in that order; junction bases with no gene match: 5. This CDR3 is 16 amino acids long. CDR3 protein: CASSLGASGGTYEQYF. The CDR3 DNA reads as TGTGCCAGCAGCTTAGGGGCTAGCGGGGGCACCTACGAGCAGTACTTC.

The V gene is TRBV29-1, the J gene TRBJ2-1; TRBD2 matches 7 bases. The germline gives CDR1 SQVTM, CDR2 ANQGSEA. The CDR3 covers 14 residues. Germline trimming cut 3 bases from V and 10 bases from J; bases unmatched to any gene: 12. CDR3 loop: CSVEVGRARGEQFF. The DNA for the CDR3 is TGCAGCGTTGAGGTTGGGAGGGCCCGGGGGGAGCAGTTCTTC.

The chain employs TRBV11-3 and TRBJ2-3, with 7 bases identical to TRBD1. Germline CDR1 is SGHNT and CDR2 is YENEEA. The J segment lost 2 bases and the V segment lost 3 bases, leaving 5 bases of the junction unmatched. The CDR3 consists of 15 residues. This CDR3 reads CASSFGTVDTDTQYF. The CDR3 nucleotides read TGTGCCAGCAGCTTCGGGACAGTTGACACAGATACGCAGTATTTT.

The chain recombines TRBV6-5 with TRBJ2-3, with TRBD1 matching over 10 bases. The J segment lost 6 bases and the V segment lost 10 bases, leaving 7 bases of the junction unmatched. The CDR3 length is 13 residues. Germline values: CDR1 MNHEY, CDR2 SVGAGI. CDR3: CATKTGGVDTQYF. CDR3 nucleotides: TGTGCCACCAAGACAGGGGGCGTCGATACGCAGTATTTT.

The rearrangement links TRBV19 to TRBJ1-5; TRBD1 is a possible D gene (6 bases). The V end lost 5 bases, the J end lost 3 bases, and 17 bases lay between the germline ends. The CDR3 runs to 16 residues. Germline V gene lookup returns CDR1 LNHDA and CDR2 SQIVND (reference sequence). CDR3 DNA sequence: TGTGCCAGTAGTCCCCGGGCAGGGACAAACAATCAGCCCCAGCATTTT. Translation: CASSPRAGTNNQPQHF.

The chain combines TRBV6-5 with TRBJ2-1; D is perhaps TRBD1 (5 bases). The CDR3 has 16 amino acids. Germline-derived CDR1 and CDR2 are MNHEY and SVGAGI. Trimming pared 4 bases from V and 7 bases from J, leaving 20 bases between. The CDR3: CASSSLDGQRWNEQFF. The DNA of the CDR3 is TGTGCCAGCAGTTCTCTGGACGGACAACGTTGGAATGAGCAGTTCTTC.

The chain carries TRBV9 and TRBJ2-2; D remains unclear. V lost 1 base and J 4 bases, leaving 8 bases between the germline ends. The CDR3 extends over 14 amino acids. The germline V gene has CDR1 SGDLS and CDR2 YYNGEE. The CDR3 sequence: CASSVTMGTGELFF. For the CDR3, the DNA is TGTGCCAGCAGCGTAACTATGGGCACCGGGGAGCTGTTTTTT.

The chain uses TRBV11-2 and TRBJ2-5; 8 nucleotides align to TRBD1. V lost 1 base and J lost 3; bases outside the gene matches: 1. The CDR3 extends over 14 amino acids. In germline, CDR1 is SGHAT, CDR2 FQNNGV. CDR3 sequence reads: CASSLAGQEETQYF. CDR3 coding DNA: TGTGCCAGCAGCTTAGCGGGACAGGAAGAGACCCAGTACTTC.

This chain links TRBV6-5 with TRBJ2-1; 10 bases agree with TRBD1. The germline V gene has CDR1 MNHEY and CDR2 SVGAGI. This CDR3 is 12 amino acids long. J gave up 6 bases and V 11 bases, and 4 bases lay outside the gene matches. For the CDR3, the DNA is TGTGCCGTTCGACAGGGGGCCAATGAGCAGTTCTTC. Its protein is CAVRQGANEQFF.

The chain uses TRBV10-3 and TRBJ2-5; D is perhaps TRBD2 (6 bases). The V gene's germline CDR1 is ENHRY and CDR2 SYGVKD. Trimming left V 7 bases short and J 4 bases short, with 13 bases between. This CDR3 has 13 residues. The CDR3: CAITAGLGETQYF. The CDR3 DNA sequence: TGTGCCATCACCGCGGGGTTAGGAGAGACCCAGTACTTC.

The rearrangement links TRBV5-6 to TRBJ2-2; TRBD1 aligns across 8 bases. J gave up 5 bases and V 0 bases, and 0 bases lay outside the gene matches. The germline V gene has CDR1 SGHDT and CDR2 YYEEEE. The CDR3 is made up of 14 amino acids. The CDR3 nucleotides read TGTGCCAGCAGCTTGGGACAGGGGACCGGGGAGCTGTTTTTT. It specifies CASSLGQGTGELFF. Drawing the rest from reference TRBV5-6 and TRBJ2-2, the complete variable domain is DAGVTQSPTHLIKTRGQQVTLRCSPKSGHDTVSWYQQALGQGPQFIFQYYEEEERQRGNFPDRFSGHQFPNYSSELNVNALLLGDSALYLCASSLGQGTGELFFGEGSRLTVL.

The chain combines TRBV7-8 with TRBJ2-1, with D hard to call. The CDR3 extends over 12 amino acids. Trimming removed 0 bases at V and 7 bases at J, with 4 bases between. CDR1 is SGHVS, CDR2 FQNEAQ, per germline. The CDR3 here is CASSLAENEQFF. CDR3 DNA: TGTGCCAGCAGCTTAGCTGAGAATGAGCAGTTCTTC.

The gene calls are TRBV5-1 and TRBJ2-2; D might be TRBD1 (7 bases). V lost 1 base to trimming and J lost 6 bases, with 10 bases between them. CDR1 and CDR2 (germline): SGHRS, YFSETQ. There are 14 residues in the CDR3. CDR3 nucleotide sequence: TGCGCCAGCAGCTTGCAGGGGGGCGCCGGGGAGCTGTTTTTT. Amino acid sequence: CASSLQGGAGELFF.

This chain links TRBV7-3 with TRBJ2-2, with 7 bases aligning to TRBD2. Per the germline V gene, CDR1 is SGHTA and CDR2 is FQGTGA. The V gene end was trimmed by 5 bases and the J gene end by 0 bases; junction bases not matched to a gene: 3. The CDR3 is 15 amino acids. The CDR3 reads CASSERGPNTGELFF. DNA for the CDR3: TGTGCCAGCAGCGAGCGGGGACCGAACACCGGGGAGCTGTTTTTT.